This T cell receptor (beta chain) appears in the sequencing data of a study of control samples from healthy donors and cancer patients. Repertoires were generated with immunoSEQ multiplex PCR, while TCRdb's copy carries only in-frame clones and drops some. The sample lists about 100,000 clones, more than 85% occurring once. V lost 5 bases to trimming and J lost 10 bases; unmatched junction nucleotides: 8. Looked up from germline, CDR1 is SEHNR and CDR2 is FQNEAQ (reference sequence). The CDR3 covers 13 residues. Sequenced material: blood. This clonotype was obtained from a woman between 45 and 65 years old in good health. The V call is TRBV7-9, the J call TRBJ1-3; 7 nucleotides line up with TRBD1. The CDR3 here is CASSLVETGTIYF. The CDR3 region has the DNA TGTGCCAGCAGCCTCGTCGAGACAGGGACCATATATTTT.